These T cell receptor beta chains were read from a single sample in a study of monozygotic twins with cystic fibrosis. Generated by immunoSEQ multiplex PCR, the TCRdb table keeps only in-frame clones and is missing some. The data contain around 20,000 clones, about 90% of them singletons. Sample: blood. The receptors come from a girl aged 2-10 years with cystic fibrosis. Both conserved end residues are part of each CDR3. The order of the fields is D gene, clone size, J gene, V gene, CDR3 DNA, CDR3 protein. D genes are given only for firm matches. A clone size is listed for some rows: how often the clone was seen (once, few, many), or a class if it is expanded.

NA	NA	TRBJ2-1	TRBV19	TGTGCCAGTAGTATTGGAGGCGAAGCCTACAATGAGCAGTTCTTC	CASSIGGEAYNEQFF
NA	once	TRBJ1-5	TRBV2	TGTGCCAGCAGGGGGGATGTCTCCGTGCCCCAGCATTTT	CASRGDVSVPQHF
NA	few	TRBJ1-2	TRBV19	TGTGCCAGTAGGGGATATGGCTACACCTTC	CASRGYGYTF
TRBD2	NA	TRBJ2-3	TRBV7-9	TGTGCCAGCAGCCGCGTTTCGAGTAGCGGGGGCTGGAGCACAGATACGCAGTATTTT	CASSRVSSSGGWSTDTQYF
NA	NA	TRBJ2-5	TRBV30	TGTGCCTGGAGTGTGGGGAACCAAGAGACCCAGTACTTC	CAWSVGNQETQYF
TRBD1	NA	TRBJ1-2	TRBV7-2	TGTGCCAGCAGTTCTCTCAGGGGGGGAGATGGCTACACCTTC	CASSSLRGGDGYTF
NA	NA	TRBJ2-1	TRBV11-1	TGTGCCAGCAGCTACCTGCCATCAGACTCCTACAATGAGCAGTTCTTC	CASSYLPSDSYNEQFF
NA	once	TRBJ1-5	TRBV19	TGTGCCAGTAGTATGCCAGGGGATAGCAATCAGCCCCAGCATTTT	CASSMPGDSNQPQHF
NA	NA	TRBJ2-3	TRBV11-1	TGTGCCAGCAGCTTCAGGGACCACCTGAACACAGATACGCAGTATTTT	CASSFRDHLNTDTQYF
NA	NA	TRBJ1-6	TRBV5-1	TGCGCCAGCAGCTTCGGGCAGGACCAGTTTTCACCCCTCCACTTT	CASSFGQDQFSPLHF
NA	NA	TRBJ1-2	TRBV5-5	TGTGCCAGCAGCATATTCTTGACAGGCGGCTACACCTTC	CASSIFLTGGYTF
NA	NA	TRBJ2-3	TRBV4-3	TGCGCCAGCAGCCAAGGGGGACGGCCTTACACAGATACGCAGTATTTT	CASSQGGRPYTDTQYF
NA	NA	TRBJ1-5	TRBV4-1	TGCGCCAGCAGCCTTTACGCCCAGGGGCCCAATCAGCCCCAGCATTTT	CASSLYAQGPNQPQHF
TRBD1	NA	TRBJ1-2	TRBV5-1	TGCGCCAGCAGCCCCCAGGGGGGGGCTCTTGGCTACACCTTC	CASSPQGGALGYTF
NA	NA	TRBJ1-1	TRBV29-1	TGCAGCGTTGGACTGTTGGCCTTCCCGAACACTGAAGCTTTCTTT	CSVGLLAFPNTEAFF
TRBD2	NA	TRBJ2-1	TRBV19	TGTGCCAGTAGTCCTGGGGCTAGCGGATACAATGAGCAGTTCTTC	CASSPGASGYNEQFF
NA	NA	TRBJ1-5	TRBV28	TGTGCCAGCAGTTTACCCGGCCCCGTTTATCAGCCCCAGCATTTT	CASSLPGPVYQPQHF
TRBD1	NA	TRBJ1-2	TRBV28	TGTGCCAGCAGTTACCCGACAGGGTCGGATTCCTATGGCTACACCTTC	CASSYPTGSDSYGYTF
NA	NA	TRBJ2-5	TRBV5-1	TGCGCCAGCAGCTTAGGTTCGACAGAGACCCAGTACTTC	CASSLGSTETQYF
TRBD1	once	TRBJ2-3	TRBV5-1	TGCGCCAGCAGCTTACGGGACAGCCTCGGTACGCAGTATTTT	CASSLRDSLGTQYF
NA	NA	TRBJ1-2	TRBV18	TGTGCCAGCTCCGGGGGGAACTATGGCTACACCTTC	CASSGGNYGYTF
TRBD2	NA	TRBJ2-1	TRBV27	TGTGCCAGCAAGAGCGGGAGAGGCAATGAGCAGTTCTTC	CASKSGRGNEQFF
NA	NA	TRBJ2-7	TRBV5-6	TGTGCCAGCAGCTTGGGGGACGCAGGGGACCCCTACGAGCAGTACTTC	CASSLGDAGDPYEQYF
NA	NA	TRBJ2-7	TRBV5-5	TGTGCCAGCAGCCCCGACAGGCGCGTCTACGAGCAGTACTTC	CASSPDRRVYEQYF
NA	NA	TRBJ1-1	TRBV6-4	TGTGCCAGCAGTGACTCTCCCGGACAGAAGATTACTGAAGCTTTCTTT	CASSDSPGQKITEAFF
NA	few	TRBJ1-1	TRBV27	TGTGCCAGCAGTTCCGGACAGATGAACACTGAAGCTTTCTTT	CASSSGQMNTEAFF
NA	NA	TRBJ1-5	TRBV7-9	TGTGCCAGCAGCTTGGAGAGCAATCAGCCCCAGCATTTT	CASSLESNQPQHF
NA	NA	TRBJ2-7	TRBV13	TGTGCCAGCAGCTTAGAGGGCACGACCTACGAGCAGTACTTC	CASSLEGTTYEQYF
NA	NA	TRBJ1-3	TRBV5-4	TGTGCCAGCAGCCGGCAGGGCACCTCTGGAAACACCATATATTTT	CASSRQGTSGNTIYF
NA	NA	TRBJ1-5	TRBV7-2	TGTGCCAGCAGCTTAGTAGGTAATCAGCCCCAGCATTTT	CASSLVGNQPQHF
NA	NA	TRBJ2-5	TRBV7-9	TGTGCCAGCAGCCCGAGGACCCAAGAGACCCAGTACTTC	CASSPRTQETQYF
TRBD1	few	TRBJ1-4	TRBV11-2	TGTGCCAGCAGCCCAGGGGGGACTAATGAAAAACTGTTTTTT	CASSPGGTNEKLFF
NA	NA	TRBJ1-6	TRBV5-1	TGCGCCAGCAGCCCGGCGACAGGAGATAATTCACCCCTCCACTTT	CASSPATGDNSPLHF
NA	NA	TRBJ1-3	TRBV10-2	TGCGCCAGCACCGAGGGGACGGGCTCTGGAAACACCATATATTTT	CASTEGTGSGNTIYF
TRBD1	NA	TRBJ2-2	TRBV14	TGTGCCAGCAGCCCAAACAGGGGAAGGGTATTGAACACCGGGGAGCTGTTTTTT	CASSPNRGRVLNTGELFF